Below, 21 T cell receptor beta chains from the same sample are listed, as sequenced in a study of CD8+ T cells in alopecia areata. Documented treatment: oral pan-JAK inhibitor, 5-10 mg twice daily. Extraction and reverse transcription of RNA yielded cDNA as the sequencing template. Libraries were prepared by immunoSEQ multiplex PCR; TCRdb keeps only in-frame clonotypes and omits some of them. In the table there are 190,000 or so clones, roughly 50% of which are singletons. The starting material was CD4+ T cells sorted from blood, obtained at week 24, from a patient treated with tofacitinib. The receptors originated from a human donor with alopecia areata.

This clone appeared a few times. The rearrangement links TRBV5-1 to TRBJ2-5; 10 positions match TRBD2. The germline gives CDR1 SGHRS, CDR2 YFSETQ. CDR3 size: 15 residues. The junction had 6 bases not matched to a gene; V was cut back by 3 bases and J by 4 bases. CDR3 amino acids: CASSSLAGVGETQYF. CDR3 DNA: TGCGCCAGCAGCTCTCTAGCGGGGGTCGGAGAGACCCAGTACTTC.

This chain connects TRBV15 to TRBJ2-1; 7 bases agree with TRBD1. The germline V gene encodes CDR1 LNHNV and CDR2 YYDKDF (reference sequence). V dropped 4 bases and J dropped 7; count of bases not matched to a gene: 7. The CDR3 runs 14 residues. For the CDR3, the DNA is TGTGCCACCAGCATCACAGGGGCAGTAAATGAGCAGTTCTTC. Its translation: CATSITGAVNEQFF.

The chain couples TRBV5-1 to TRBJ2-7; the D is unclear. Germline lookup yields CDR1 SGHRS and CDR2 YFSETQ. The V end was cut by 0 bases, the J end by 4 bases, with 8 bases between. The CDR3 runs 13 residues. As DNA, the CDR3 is TGCGCCAGCAGCTTGGGGGCCGATTACGAGCAGTACTTC. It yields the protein CASSLGADYEQYF.

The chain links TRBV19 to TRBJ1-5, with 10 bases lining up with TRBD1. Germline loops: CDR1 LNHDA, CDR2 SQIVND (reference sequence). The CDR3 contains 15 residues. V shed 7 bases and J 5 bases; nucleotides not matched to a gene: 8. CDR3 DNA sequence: TGTGCCAGTACCATGGGTGGGACAGGGGATCAGCCCCAGCATTTT. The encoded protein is CASTMGGTGDQPQHF.

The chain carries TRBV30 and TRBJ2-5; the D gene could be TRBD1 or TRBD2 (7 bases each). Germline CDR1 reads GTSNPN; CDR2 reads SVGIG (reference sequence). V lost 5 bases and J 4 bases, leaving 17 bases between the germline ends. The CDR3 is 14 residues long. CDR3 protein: CAWGVGGGLETQYF. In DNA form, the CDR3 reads TGTGCCTGGGGAGTGGGAGGGGGCTTAGAGACCCAGTACTTC.

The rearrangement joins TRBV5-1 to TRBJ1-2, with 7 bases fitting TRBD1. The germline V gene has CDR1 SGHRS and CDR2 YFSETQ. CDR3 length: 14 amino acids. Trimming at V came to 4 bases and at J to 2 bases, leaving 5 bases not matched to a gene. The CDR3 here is CASSNRDSNYGYTF. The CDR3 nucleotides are TGCGCCAGCAGCAACAGGGACAGCAACTATGGCTACACCTTC.

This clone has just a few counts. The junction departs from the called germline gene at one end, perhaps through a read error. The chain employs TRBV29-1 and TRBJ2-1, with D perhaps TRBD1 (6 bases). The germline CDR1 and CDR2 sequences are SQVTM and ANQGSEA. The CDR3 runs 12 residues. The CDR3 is CSVQNRDTPQLF. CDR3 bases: TGCAGCGTCCAAAATCGGGACACCCCTCAACTCTTC.

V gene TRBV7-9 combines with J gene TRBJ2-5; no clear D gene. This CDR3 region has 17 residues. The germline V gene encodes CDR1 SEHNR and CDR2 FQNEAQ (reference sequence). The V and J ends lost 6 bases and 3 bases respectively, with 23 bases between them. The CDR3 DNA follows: TGTGCCAGCAGTTCCCCTGCTCCACAGCCCCTCAAAGAGACCCAGTACTTC. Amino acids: CASSSPAPQPLKETQYF. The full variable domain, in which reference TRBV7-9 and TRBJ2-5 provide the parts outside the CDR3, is DTGVSQNPRHKITKRGQNVTFRCDPISEHNRLYWYRQTLGQGPEFLTYFQNEAQLEKSRLLSDRFSAERPKGSFSTLEIQRTEQGDSAMYLCASSSPAPQPLKETQYFGPGTRLLVL.

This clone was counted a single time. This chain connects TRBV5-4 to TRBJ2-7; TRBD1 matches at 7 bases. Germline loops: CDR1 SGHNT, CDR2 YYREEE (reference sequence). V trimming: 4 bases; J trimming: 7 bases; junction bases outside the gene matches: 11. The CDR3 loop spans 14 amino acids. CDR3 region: CASSRGTALGEQYF. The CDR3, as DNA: TGTGCCAGCAGCCGTGGGACAGCCCTTGGGGAGCAGTACTTC.

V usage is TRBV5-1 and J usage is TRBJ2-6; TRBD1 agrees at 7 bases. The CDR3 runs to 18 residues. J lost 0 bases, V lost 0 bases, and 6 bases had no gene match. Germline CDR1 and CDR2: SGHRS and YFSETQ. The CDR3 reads CASSLAPQGPSGANVLTF. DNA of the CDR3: TGCGCCAGCAGCTTGGCACCACAGGGGCCCTCTGGGGCCAACGTCCTGACTTTC.

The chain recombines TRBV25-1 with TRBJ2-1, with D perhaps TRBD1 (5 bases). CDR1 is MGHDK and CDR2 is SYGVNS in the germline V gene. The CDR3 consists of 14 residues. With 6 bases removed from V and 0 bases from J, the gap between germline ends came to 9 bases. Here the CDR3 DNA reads TGTGCCAGCAGGGACACAAGCTCCTACAATGAGCAGTTCTTC. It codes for CASRDTSSYNEQFF.

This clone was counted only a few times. CDR3 DNA: TGCGCCAGCAACTACGACGGGACAGCCACGATCTACGAGCAGTACTTC. Translated, it gives CASNYDGTATIYEQYF. The chain couples TRBV5-1 to TRBJ2-7; 7 bases are a match to TRBD1. The CDR3 runs 16 residues. J gave up 3 bases and V 6 bases, and 15 bases lay outside the gene matches. In germline, CDR1 is SGHRS, CDR2 YFSETQ.

The DNA of the CDR3 is TGTGCCAGCGGGGGTAGGGCCGAGCAAGAGACCCAGTACTTC. Amino acids: CASGGRAEQETQYF. The V call is TRBV2, the J call TRBJ2-5; perhaps D is TRBD1 or TRBD2 (5 bases each). Trimming cost V 8 bases and J 2 bases, with 15 bases left between them. CDR3 length equals 14 residues. The V gene's germline CDR1 is SNHLY and CDR2 FYNNEI.

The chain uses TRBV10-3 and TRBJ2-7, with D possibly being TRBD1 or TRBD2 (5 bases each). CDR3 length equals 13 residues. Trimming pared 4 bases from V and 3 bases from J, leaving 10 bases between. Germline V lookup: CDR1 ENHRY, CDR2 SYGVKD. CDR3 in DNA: TGTGCCATCAGTGGGGCAGGGAGCTACGAGCAGTACTTC. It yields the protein CAISGAGSYEQYF.

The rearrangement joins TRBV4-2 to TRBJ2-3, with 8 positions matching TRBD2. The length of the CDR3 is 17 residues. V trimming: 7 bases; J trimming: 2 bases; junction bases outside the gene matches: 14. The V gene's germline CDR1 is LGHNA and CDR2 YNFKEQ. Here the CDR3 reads CASTPRGGSGDTDTQYF. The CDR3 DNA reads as TGTGCCAGCACCCCTAGAGGGGGTAGCGGGGACACAGATACGCAGTATTTT.

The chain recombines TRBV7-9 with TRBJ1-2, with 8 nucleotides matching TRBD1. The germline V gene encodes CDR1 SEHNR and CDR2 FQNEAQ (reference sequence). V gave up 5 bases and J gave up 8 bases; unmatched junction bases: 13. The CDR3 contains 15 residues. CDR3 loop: CASSPMGAGGEGYTF. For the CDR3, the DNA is TGTGCCAGCAGCCCCATGGGGGCAGGGGGCGAAGGCTACACCTTC. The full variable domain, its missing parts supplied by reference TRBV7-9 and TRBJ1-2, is DTGVSQNPRHKITKRGQNVTFRCDPISEHNRLYWYRQTLGQGPEFLTYFQNEAQLEKSRLLSDRFSAERPKGSFSTLEIQRTEQGDSAMYLCASSPMGAGGEGYTFGSGTRLTVV.

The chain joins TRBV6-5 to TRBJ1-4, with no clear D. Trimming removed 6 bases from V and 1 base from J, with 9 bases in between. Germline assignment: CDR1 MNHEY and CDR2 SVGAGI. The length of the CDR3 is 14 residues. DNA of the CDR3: TGTGCCAGCAGAGAGGAGAGAACTAATGAAAAACTGTTTTTT. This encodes CASREERTNEKLFF.

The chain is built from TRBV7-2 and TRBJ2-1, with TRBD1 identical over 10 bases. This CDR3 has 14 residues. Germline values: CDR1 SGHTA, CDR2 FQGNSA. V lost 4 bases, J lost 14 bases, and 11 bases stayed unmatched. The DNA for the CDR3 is TGTGCCAGCAGCTCATCGCACGGGACAGGGGTGGAGTTCTTC. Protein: CASSSSHGTGVEFF.

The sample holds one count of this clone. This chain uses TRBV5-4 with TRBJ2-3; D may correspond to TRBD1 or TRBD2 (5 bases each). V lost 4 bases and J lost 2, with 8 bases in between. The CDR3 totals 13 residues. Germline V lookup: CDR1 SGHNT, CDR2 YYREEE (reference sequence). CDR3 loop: CASSPGATDTQYF. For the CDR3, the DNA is TGTGCCAGCAGCCCCGGGGCCACAGATACGCAGTATTTT.

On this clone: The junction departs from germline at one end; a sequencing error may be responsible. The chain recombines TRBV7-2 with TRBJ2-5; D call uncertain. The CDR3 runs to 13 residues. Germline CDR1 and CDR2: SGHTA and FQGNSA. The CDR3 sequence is CASSPEPPRQVDF. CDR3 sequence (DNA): TGTGCCAGCAGCCCAGAACCTCCGAGGCAGGTCGACTTC.

For the CDR3, the DNA is TGCAGCGTGGGCGGAGGGGACGTAGCAGATACGCAGTATTTT. This gives the protein CSVGGGDVADTQYF. The chain has TRBV29-1 and TRBJ2-3, with D possibly matching TRBD2 (6 bases). The CDR3 consists of 14 residues. V lost 6 bases, J lost 4 bases, and 17 bases lay in between. Looked up from germline, CDR1 is SQVTM and CDR2 is ANQGSEA.